Presented here are 5 T cell receptor beta chains from one specimen sequenced in a study of shared clonotypes between healthy human individuals. Sequencing used immunoSEQ multiplex PCR; TCRdb keeps in-frame clones, though not all of them. The sample lists 300,000 to 350,000 clones, around 67% occurring once. Material for sequencing was memory CD4+ T cells sorted from blood. Subset denoted: CD45RA-negative fraction. The receptor set was obtained from a man aged 25 to 40 in good health.

This clone was seen a few times. The chain employs TRBV2 and TRBJ2-5, with 7 bases lining up with TRBD1. The germline gives CDR1 SNHLY, CDR2 FYNNEI. This CDR3 has 15 residues. Trimming took 6 bases from V and 4 from J; bases not matched to a gene: 11. This chain's CDR3 is CASRVGQPSVETQYF. CDR3 DNA: TGTGCCAGCAGAGTGGGACAGCCCAGCGTAGAGACCCAGTACTTC.

Points on this clone: A much larger clone lies a single base off, so this may be a read error. The rearrangement joins TRBV5-5 to TRBJ2-7; D remains ambiguous. Trimming removed 0 bases at V and 2 bases at J, with 3 bases between. The germline V gene encodes CDR1 SGHKS and CDR2 YYEKEE (reference sequence). The CDR3 contains 12 residues. CDR3 nucleotide sequence: TGTGCCAGCAGCTTGGACACCTACGAGCAGTACTTC. Amino acid sequence: CASSLDTYEQYF.

Worth noting for this clone: Since a much larger clone is just one base distant, this may be a read error. The V gene is TRBV5-5, the J gene TRBJ2-6; no clear D. Trimming shortened V by 2 bases and J by 0 bases, and 0 bases separated the two germline ends. The CDR3 has 13 residues. Germline V CDR1 and CDR2: SGHKS, YYEKEE (reference sequence). The CDR3 sequence is CASSFSGANVLTF. The CDR3 DNA sequence: TGTGCCAGCAGCTTCTCTGGGGCCAACGTCCTGACTTTC.

The gene calls are TRBV7-9 and TRBJ2-3, with a possible D match to TRBD2 (5 bases). In germline, CDR1 is SEHNR, CDR2 FQNEAQ (reference sequence). V was trimmed by 8 bases and J by 0 bases, leaving 12 bases between them. The CDR3 has 14 residues. Here the CDR3 reads CASVGLSSTDTQYF. CDR3 coding DNA: TGTGCCAGCGTAGGACTGTCTAGCACAGATACGCAGTATTTT.

This clone was seen a handful of times. The V and J genes are TRBV7-2 and TRBJ2-7, with 10 bases matching TRBD2. V trimming: 5 bases; J trimming: 2 bases; junction bases outside the gene matches: 9. Germline assignment: CDR1 SGHTA and CDR2 FQGNSA. The CDR3 sequence is 16 residues long. The CDR3 nucleotides are TGTGCCAGCAGCGTGCTAGCGGGAGCCGAGGCCTACGAGCAGTACTTC. Its translation is CASSVLAGAEAYEQYF.